A single sample gave rise to the 20 T cell receptor beta chains below, sequenced in a study of OX40 agonist ivuxolimab in advanced cancers. Sequenced by immunoSEQ multiplex PCR; TCRdb stores in-frame clones only, minus some. The table records approximately 51,000 clones, about 78% of them present only once. The input for sequencing was CD4+ or CD8+ T cells sorted from blood, taken in a trial of the OX40 agonist ivuxolimab. These receptors were obtained from an adult with an advanced solid tumor such as melanoma, head and neck, liver or kidney cancer.

The J gene is TRBJ2-3, the V gene TRBV7-9; TRBD2 matches 10 bases. This CDR3 has 15 amino acids. From germline, CDR1 is SEHNR and CDR2 FQNEAQ (reference sequence). The trim removed 5 bases at V and 8 bases at J, leaving 10 bases unmatched. CDR3 protein: CASSVLAGEGSTQYF. The DNA of the CDR3 is TGTGCCAGCAGCGTTCTAGCGGGAGAAGGCTCTACGCAGTATTTT. The full variable domain, in which reference TRBV7-9 and TRBJ2-3 provide the parts outside the CDR3, is DTGVSQNPRHKITKRGQNVTFRCDPISEHNRLYWYRQTLGQGPEFLTYFQNEAQLEKSRLLSDRFSAERPKGSFSTLEIQRTEQGDSAMYLCASSVLAGEGSTQYFGPGTRLTVL.

This clone came up once. This chain joins TRBV6-5 and TRBJ1-1, with 9 bases matching TRBD1. The CDR3 contains 16 residues. Germline lookup yields CDR1 MNHEY and CDR2 SVGAGI. The trim removed 0 bases at V and 6 bases at J, leaving 8 bases unmatched. CDR3: CASSYSTGGSLSEAFF. CDR3 nucleotides: TGTGCCAGCAGTTACTCGACAGGGGGATCCCTTTCTGAAGCTTTCTTT.

The chain has TRBV9 and TRBJ2-5, with D perhaps being TRBD1 or TRBD2 (5 bases each). The DNA end favors TRBJ2-7, so the J call may be wrong. The CDR3 has 15 residues. The germline V gene has CDR1 SGDLS and CDR2 YYNGEE. In nucleotides, the CDR3 is TGTGCCAGCAGCGTAGCCGGGACGGATGACTACGAGCAGTACTTC. It is translated as CASSVAGTDDYEQYF.

V and J are TRBV5-1 and TRBJ1-2; D is ambiguous. The germline gives CDR1 SGHRS, CDR2 YFSETQ. The CDR3 length is 14 residues. V lost 0 bases to trimming and J lost 3 bases, with 9 bases between them. CDR3 sequence reads: CASSLAAMDYGYTF. CDR3 DNA sequence: TGCGCCAGCAGCTTGGCGGCCATGGACTATGGCTACACCTTC.

This chain uses TRBV5-1 with TRBJ1-5, with 9 bases fitting TRBD1. CDR1 and CDR2 (germline): SGHRS, YFSETQ. The CDR3 runs 16 residues. The trim removed 0 bases at V and 5 bases at J, leaving 6 bases unmatched. CDR3 nucleotides: TGCGCCAGCAGCTTGGGACAGGGGGGACGGGATCAGCCCCAGCATTTT. Its translation is CASSLGQGGRDQPQHF.

Only a few counts were recorded for this clone. The chain joins TRBV27 to TRBJ1-2, with 7 bases lining up with TRBD1. The ends lost 5 bases at V and 6 bases at J; junction bases unmatched: 12. The CDR3 contains 15 residues. Germline V lookup: CDR1 MNHEY, CDR2 SMNVEV (reference sequence). The CDR3 DNA reads TGTGCCAGCAGTACTTCAAGCAGGGGGTGGGATGGCTACACCTTC. Translation: CASSTSSRGWDGYTF.

Written as DNA, the CDR3 is TGTGCCATCAGAGCGGGACAGAACAATGAGCAGTTCTTC. Protein sequence: CAIRAGQNNEQFF. The V gene is TRBV10-3, the J gene TRBJ2-1; D is tentatively TRBD1 or TRBD2 (7 bases each). The CDR3 has 13 amino acids. CDR1 and CDR2 (germline): ENHRY, SYGVKD. V lost 6 bases and J 5 bases, leaving 11 bases between the germline ends.

This clone was found once. The gene calls are TRBV9 and TRBJ2-6; D is possibly TRBD2 (7 bases). This CDR3 region has 17 residues. With 0 bases removed from V and 4 bases from J, the gap between germline ends came to 14 bases. Germline V gene data show CDR1 as SGDLS and CDR2 as YYNGEE. The CDR3 nucleotides read TGTGCCAGCAGCGTAGCGGGGGGCGCAGCAGGGGCCAACGTCCTGACTTTC. It is translated as CASSVAGGAAGANVLTF.

The chain carries TRBV4-1 and TRBJ1-2; 12 bases are a match to TRBD1. V trimming: 2 bases; J trimming: 4 bases; junction bases outside the gene matches: 5. This CDR3 is built from 16 residues. Germline assignment: CDR1 MGHRA and CDR2 YSYEKL. This CDR3 reads CASSQFGTGGLYGYTF. For the CDR3, the DNA is TGCGCCAGCAGCCAATTCGGGACAGGGGGCCTCTATGGCTACACCTTC.

The rearrangement uses TRBV28 and TRBJ1-2; D ambiguous. V was pared by 1 base and J by 0 bases, with 3 bases between. Germline V gene lookup returns CDR1 MDHEN and CDR2 SYDVKM. The CDR3 sequence is 13 residues long. CDR3 sequence (DNA): TGTGCCAGCAGTTTATCGACTAACTATGGCTACACCTTC. This gives the protein CASSLSTNYGYTF.

The chain is built from TRBV18 and TRBJ2-7, with 15 bases that match TRBD2. The J segment lost 4 bases and the V segment lost 3 bases, leaving 1 base of the junction unmatched. The CDR3 length is 15 residues. Germline lookup yields CDR1 KGHSH and CDR2 LQKENI. CDR3 loop: CASSPGLAGGYEQYF. CDR3 in DNA: TGTGCCAGCTCACCGGGACTAGCGGGAGGTTACGAGCAGTACTTC.

The rearrangement uses TRBV6-5 and TRBJ1-6; unclear D gene. The ends were cut back, 6 bases at V and 11 bases at J, with 11 bases in the middle. CDR3 length: 12 amino acids. The germline V gene has CDR1 MNHEY and CDR2 SVGAGI. The CDR3 spells CASSFRLTPLHF. CDR3 nucleotide sequence: TGTGCCAGCAGCTTCAGGTTAACACCCCTCCACTTT.

The rearrangement links TRBV6-5 to TRBJ2-4, with 11 bases lining up with TRBD1. Germline V lookup: CDR1 MNHEY, CDR2 SVGAGI. The length of the CDR3 is 15 residues. J gave up 6 bases and V 5 bases, and 6 bases lay outside the gene matches. Here the CDR3 reads CASSAGTGGGNIQYF. DNA of the CDR3: TGTGCCAGCAGTGCCGGGACAGGGGGAGGAAACATTCAGTACTTC.

The chain has TRBV5-4 and TRBJ2-1, with a possible D match to TRBD2 (5 bases). V lost 0 bases and J lost 4, with 11 bases in between. Germline V CDR1 and CDR2: SGHNT, YYREEE (reference sequence). The CDR3 runs to 15 residues. In nucleotides, the CDR3 is TGTGCCAGCAGCTTGGCCCGCAGCGGATACAATGAGCAGTTCTTC. As protein: CASSLARSGYNEQFF.

The gene calls are TRBV6-1 and TRBJ2-5, with D possibly matching TRBD2 (6 bases). The V end was cut by 8 bases, the J end by 4 bases, with 8 bases between. The CDR3 has 11 residues. Germline V gene lookup returns CDR1 MNHNS and CDR2 SASEGT. CDR3 DNA: TGTGCCAGCGGGGGGTCAGAGACCCAGTACTTC. Encoded protein: CASGGSETQYF.

This clone was observed once. The rearrangement joins TRBV5-1 to TRBJ2-5, with 8 nucleotides matching TRBD2. The V gene's germline CDR1 is SGHRS and CDR2 YFSETQ. The V segment lost 0 bases and the J segment 4 bases; nucleotides outside the gene matches: 8. CDR3 length equals 16 residues. The CDR3 region is CASSLGVRGRRETQYF. In nucleotides, the CDR3 is TGCGCCAGCAGCTTGGGAGTACGCGGGAGGAGAGAGACCCAGTACTTC.

The genes are TRBV27 and TRBJ2-3; a weak D match, TRBD2 (6 bases). Germline V gene sequence: CDR1 MNHEY, CDR2 SMNVEV (reference sequence). The CDR3 is 16 amino acids. The ends were cut back, 5 bases at V and 0 bases at J, with 15 bases in the middle. CDR3 DNA: TGTGCCAGCAGTCCCCTCGTAGCGGCTAGCACAGATACGCAGTATTTT. Translated, it gives CASSPLVAASTDTQYF.

The chain joins TRBV28 to TRBJ1-2; D remains unclear. Between the trimmed V and J ends, which lost 7 bases and 2 bases, there was a span of 17 bases. The CDR3 sequence is 15 residues long. Looked up from germline, CDR1 is MDHEN and CDR2 is SYDVKM. DNA of the CDR3: TGTGCCAGCACTGCGGATCTATGGGTCAACTATGGCTACACCTTC. It codes for CASTADLWVNYGYTF.

This clone was detected only once. The V call is TRBV4-1, the J call TRBJ1-3; no firm D call. Trimming took off 0 bases at V and 2 bases at J, with 8 bases between the two ends. The CDR3 length is 15 residues. Germline loops: CDR1 MGHRA, CDR2 YSYEKL. The CDR3 protein is CASSQDLYPGNTIYF. In DNA, the CDR3 is TGCGCCAGCAGCCAAGATCTCTATCCTGGAAACACCATATATTTT.

The chain joins TRBV6-1 to TRBJ2-7, with 9 nucleotides matching TRBD1. The germline gives CDR1 MNHNS, CDR2 SASEGT. The J segment lost 4 bases and the V segment lost 6 bases, leaving 7 bases of the junction unmatched. The length of the CDR3 is 14 residues. CDR3 bases: TGTGCCAGCAGCGAGGGGACAGGGCTATACGAGCAGTACTTC. Its protein is CASSEGTGLYEQYF.